This is a list of T cell receptor beta chains from one sample in a study of cytomegalovirus exposure and HLA in healthy donors. Sequenced by immunoSEQ multiplex PCR; TCRdb stores in-frame clones only, minus some. Of more than 90,000 clones in the sample, approximately 81% are singletons; the top ten hold 2.5% to 3.5%. Sequencing was performed on PBMCs. The receptors shown here come from a woman aged 18-30 years in good health and CMV-seropositive. CDR3s include the opening cysteine and the closing phenylalanine or tryptophan.

J gene	V gene	CDR3 protein
TRBJ2-1	TRBV7-2	CASSGLAGENEQFF
TRBJ1-4	TRBV30	CAWSTRMGPSKEKLFF
TRBJ2-1	TRBV7-9	CASSLAGTSGMEQFF
TRBJ2-3	TRBV2	CASSVWDSKTGAQYF
TRBJ2-3	TRBV9	CASSTRTSTDTQYF
TRBJ2-6	TRBV28	CASSSPFSGANVLTF
TRBJ1-1	TRBV27	CASSRTGIHTEAFF
TRBJ2-7	TRBV5-1	CASRLPGQYF
TRBJ1-4	TRBV9	CASSSRSMEKLFF
TRBJ2-7	TRBV7-6	CASSSSASTRRNYEQYF
TRBJ2-3	TRBV14	CASSQGELAEWLSTDTQYF
TRBJ1-5	TRBV27	CASSPAGYSNQPQHF
TRBJ1-5	TRBV19	CASRPGQFGNQPQHF
TRBJ2-7	TRBV4-1	CASSQDGRELAYEQYF
TRBJ2-3	TRBV6-6	CASSLTGGRTDTQYF
TRBJ1-4	TRBV6-1	CASTGQYNEKLFF
TRBJ1-2	TRBV15	CATSRGDRHGYTF
TRBJ2-1	TRBV7-3	CASSPETSYDEQFF
TRBJ2-3	TRBV2	CASTPGSGIRGTQYF